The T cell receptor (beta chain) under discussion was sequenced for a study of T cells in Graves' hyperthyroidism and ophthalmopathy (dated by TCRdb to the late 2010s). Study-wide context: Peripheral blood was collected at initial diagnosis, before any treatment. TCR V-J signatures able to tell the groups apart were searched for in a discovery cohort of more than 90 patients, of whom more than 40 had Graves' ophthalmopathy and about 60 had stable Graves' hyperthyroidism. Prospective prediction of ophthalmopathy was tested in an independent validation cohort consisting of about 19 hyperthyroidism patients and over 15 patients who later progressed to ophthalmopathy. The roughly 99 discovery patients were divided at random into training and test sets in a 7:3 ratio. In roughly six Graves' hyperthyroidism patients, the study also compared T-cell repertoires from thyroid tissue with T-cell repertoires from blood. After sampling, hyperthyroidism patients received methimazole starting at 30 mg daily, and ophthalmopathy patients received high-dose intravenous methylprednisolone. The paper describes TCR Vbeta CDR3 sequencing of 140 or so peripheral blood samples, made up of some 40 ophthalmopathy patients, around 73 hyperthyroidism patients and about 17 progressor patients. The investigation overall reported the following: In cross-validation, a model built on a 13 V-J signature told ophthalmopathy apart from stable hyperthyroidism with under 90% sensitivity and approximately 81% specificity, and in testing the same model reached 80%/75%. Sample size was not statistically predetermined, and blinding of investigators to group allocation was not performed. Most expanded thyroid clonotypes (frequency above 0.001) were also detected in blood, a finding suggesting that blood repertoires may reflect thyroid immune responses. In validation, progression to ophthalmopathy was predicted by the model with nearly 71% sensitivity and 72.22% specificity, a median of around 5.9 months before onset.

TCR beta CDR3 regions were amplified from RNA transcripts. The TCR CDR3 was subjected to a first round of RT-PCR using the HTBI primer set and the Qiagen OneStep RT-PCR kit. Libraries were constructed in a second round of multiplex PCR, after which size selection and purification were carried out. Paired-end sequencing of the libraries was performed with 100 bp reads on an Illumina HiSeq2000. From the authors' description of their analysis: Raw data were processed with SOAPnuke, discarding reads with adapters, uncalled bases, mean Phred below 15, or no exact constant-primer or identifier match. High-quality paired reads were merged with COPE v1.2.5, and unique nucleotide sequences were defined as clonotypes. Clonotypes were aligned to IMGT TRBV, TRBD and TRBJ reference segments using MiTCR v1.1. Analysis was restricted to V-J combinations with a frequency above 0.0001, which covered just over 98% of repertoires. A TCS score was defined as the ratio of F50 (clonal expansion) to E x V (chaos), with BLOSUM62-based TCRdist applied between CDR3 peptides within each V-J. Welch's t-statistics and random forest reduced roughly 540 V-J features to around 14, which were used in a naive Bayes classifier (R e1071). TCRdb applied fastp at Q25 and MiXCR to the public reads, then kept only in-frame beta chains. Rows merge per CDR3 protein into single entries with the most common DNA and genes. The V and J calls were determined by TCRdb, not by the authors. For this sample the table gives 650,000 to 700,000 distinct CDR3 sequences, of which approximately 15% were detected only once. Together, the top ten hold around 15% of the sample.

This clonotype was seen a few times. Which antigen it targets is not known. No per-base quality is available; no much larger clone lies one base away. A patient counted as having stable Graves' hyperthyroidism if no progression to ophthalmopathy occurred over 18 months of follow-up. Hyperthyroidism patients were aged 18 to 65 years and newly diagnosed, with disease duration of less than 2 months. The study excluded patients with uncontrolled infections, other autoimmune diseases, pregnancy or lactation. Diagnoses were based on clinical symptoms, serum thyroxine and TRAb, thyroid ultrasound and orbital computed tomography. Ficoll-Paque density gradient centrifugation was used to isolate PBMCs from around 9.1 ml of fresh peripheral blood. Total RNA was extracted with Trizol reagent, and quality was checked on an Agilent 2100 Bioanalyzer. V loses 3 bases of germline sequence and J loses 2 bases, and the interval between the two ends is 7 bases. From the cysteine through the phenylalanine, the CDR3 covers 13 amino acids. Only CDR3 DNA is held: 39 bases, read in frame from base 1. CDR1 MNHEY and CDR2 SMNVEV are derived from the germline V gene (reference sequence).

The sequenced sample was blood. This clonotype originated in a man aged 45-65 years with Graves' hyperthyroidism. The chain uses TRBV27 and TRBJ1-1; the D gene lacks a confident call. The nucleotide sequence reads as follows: TGTGCCAGCAGTTTGGTCCATAACACTGAAGCTTTCTTT. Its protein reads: CASSLVHNTEAFF.